Presented here are 5 T cell receptor beta chains from one specimen sequenced in a study of regulatory T cells in long-lasting Graves disease. Regarding time point: newly diagnosed GD, antithyroid drugs for less than 3 months. From RNA extracted from PBMCs, the TCR library was made. According to the study, TCR beta libraries were built with iRepertoire HTBI primers and CDR3-region Arm-PCR. TCRdb analysed the multiplex PCR reads with MiXCR anew, one entry per CDR3 protein. Of about 530,000 distinct CDR3 sequences in the sample, more than 15% were seen once. Separately, the same data were catalogued under a study of T cells in Graves' hyperthyroidism and ophthalmopathy.

The sample was peripheral blood mononuclear cells (PBMCs), taken at new diagnosis, from a patient treated with antithyroid drugs. The origin of the receptors is a woman aged 35 to 60 with Graves disease.

This clonotype came up many times. The chain carries TRBV28 and TRBJ1-1; weak D call: TRBD1 (6 bases). Germline lookup yields CDR1 MDHEN and CDR2 SYDVKM. Trimming took off 5 bases at V and 1 base at J, with 14 bases between the two ends. This CDR3 region has 15 residues. The CDR3 nucleotides read TGTGCCAGCAGTCCCGGGGGGCAGGGGAACACTGAAGCTTTCTTT. Its protein is CASSPGGQGNTEAFF.

This clonotype was seen repeatedly, ten times or more. The chain is built from TRBV6-2 or TRBV6-3 and TRBJ2-7; 10 positions agree with TRBD1. The CDR3 is 18 residues long. V lost 0 bases, J lost 1 base, and 9 bases stayed unmatched. The V gene's germline CDR1 is MNHEY and CDR2 SVGEGT. This CDR3 is CASSYSFLPGQGSYEQYF. The CDR3 nucleotides are TGTGCCAGCAGTTACTCCTTCCTTCCGGGACAGGGGTCCTACGAGCAGTACTTC.

The CDR3 here is CTSGREKLFF. The DNA for the CDR3 is TGCACCTCTGGAAGAGAAAAACTGTTTTTT. The V call is TRBV29-1, the J call TRBJ1-4; D is ambiguous. The germline gives CDR1 SQVTM, CDR2 ANQGSEA. The CDR3 sequence is 10 residues long. Variable domain in full (rest from reference TRBV29-1 and TRBJ1-4): SAVISQKPSRDICQRGTSLTIQCQVDSQVTMMFWYRQQPGQSLTLIATANQGSEATYESGFVIDKFPISRPNLTFSTLTVSNMSPEDSSIYLCTSGREKLFFGSGTQLSVL.

This clonotype was counted only a few times. The chain has TRBV5-1 and TRBJ2-7; 7 bases are a match to TRBD2. Germline-derived CDR1 and CDR2 are SGHRS and YFSETQ. This CDR3 contains 14 residues. Losses at the gene ends were 5 bases for V and 6 bases for J; bases not matched to a gene: 11. The CDR3 sequence: CASRPSGAFREQYF. The CDR3 nucleotides are TGCGCCAGCAGACCGAGCGGGGCCTTTCGCGAGCAGTACTTC.

The V gene is TRBV5-1, the J gene TRBJ2-2; D gene unclear. Germline CDR1 reads SGHRS; CDR2 reads YFSETQ. This CDR3 is built from 15 residues. Trimming removed 2 bases from V and 0 bases from J, with 8 bases in between. This chain's CDR3 is CASSLKQANTGELFF. The CDR3 DNA reads TGCGCCAGCAGCTTAAAACAAGCGAACACCGGGGAGCTGTTTTTT.